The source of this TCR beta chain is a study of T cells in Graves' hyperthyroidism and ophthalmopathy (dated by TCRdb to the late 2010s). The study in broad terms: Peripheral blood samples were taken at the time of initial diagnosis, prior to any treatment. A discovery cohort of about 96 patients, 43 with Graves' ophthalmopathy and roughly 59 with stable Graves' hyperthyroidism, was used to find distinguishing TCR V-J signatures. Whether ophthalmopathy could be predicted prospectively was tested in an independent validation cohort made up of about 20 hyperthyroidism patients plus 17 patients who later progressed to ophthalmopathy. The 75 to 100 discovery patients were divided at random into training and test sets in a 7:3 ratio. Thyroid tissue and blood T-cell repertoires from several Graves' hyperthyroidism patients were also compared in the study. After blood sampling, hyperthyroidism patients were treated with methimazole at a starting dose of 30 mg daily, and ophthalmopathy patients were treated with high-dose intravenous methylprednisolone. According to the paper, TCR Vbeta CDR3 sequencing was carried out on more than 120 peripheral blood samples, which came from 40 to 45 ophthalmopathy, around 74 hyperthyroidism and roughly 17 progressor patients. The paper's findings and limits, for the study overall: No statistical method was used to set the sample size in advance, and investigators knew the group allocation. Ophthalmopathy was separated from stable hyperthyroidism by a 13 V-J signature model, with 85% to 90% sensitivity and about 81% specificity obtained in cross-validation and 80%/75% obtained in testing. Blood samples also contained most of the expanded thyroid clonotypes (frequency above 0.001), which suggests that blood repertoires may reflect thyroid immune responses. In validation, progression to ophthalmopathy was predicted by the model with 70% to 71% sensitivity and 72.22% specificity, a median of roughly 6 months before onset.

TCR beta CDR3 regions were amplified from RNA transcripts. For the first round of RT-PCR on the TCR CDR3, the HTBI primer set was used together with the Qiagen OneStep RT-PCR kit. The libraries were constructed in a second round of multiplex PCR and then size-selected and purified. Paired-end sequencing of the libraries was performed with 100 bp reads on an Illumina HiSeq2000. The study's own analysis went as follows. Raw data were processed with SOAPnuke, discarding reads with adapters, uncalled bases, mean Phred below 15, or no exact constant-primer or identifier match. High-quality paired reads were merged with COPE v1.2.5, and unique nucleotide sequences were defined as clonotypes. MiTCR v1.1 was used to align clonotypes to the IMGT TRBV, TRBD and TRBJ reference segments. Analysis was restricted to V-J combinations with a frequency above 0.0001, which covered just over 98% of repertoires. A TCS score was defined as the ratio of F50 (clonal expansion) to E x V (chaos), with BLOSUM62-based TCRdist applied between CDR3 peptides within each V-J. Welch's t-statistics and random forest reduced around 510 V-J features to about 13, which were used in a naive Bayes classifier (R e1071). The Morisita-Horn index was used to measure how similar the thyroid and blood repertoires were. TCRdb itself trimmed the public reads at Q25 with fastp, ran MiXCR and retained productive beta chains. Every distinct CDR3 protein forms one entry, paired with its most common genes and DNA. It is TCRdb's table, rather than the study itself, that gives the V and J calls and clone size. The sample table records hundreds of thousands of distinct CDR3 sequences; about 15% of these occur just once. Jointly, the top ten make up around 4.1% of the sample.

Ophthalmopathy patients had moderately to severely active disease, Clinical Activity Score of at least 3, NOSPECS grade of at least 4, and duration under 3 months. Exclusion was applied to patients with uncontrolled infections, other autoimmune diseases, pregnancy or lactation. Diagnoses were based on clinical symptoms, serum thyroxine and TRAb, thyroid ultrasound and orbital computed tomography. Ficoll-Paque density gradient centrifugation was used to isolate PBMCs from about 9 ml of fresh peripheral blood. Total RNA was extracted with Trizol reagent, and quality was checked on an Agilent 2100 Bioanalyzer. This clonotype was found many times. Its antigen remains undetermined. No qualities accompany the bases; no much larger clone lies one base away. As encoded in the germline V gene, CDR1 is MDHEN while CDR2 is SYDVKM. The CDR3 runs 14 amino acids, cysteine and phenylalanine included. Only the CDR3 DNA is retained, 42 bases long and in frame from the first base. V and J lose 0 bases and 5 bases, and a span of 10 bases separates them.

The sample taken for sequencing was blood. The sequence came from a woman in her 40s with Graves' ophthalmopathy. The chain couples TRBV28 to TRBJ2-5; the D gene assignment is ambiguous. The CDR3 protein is CASSLWGLGETQYF. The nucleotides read TGTGCCAGCAGTTTATGGGGTCTGGGGGAGACCCAGTACTTC.